Sequencing of this T cell receptor (beta chain) was carried out in a study of cytomegalovirus exposure and HLA in healthy donors. Study-wide findings and caveats: Rarity characterized most TCR sequences, yet some public TCRs appeared in many donors.

Comment on this clone: The antigen is not known.

TCRdb keeps only in-frame clones here, not all; method: immunoSEQ multiplex PCR. The table includes roughly 270,000 clones, around 87% detected once. What was sequenced was PBMCs. The source of this sequence is a woman between 18 and 29 years old in good health and CMV-seronegative.

CDR3 coding DNA: TGTGCCAGCAGCTTGAGTCTTGGGGGGGGATACACTGAAGCTTTCTTT. Translation: CASSLSLGGGYTEAFF. This chain uses TRBV5-4 with TRBJ1-1; TRBD1 might be the D (5 bases). The germline V and J ends were trimmed by 1 base and 3 bases, with 16 bases remaining between them. Per germline, CDR1 SGHNT and CDR2 YYREEE (reference sequence). The CDR3 extends over 16 amino acids.